One sample yielded the 23 T cell receptor beta chains listed below, sequenced in a study of vaccination effects on CD4 cells after COVID-19. The ViraFEST assay expanded antigen-specific CD4+ T cells with viral peptide pools before sequencing. Scientists isolated CD4+ T cells after a roughly nine-day culture period ended. Participants got two doses of BNT162b2 or mRNA-1273 vaccine. Repertoires were generated with immunoSEQ multiplex PCR, while TCRdb's copy carries only in-frame clones and drops some. The sample carries 30,000 to 40,000 clones, more than 55% recorded once. These receptors have no known antigen. This specimen consisted of CD4+ T cells from PBMCs cultured with SARS-CoV-2 spike peptides, obtained after COVID-19 vaccination. These receptors all stem from a human donor who received a COVID-19 vaccine.

This clone was seen a few times. The chain combines TRBV15 with TRBJ2-7, with TRBD2 matching over 9 bases. The germline V gene has CDR1 LNHNV and CDR2 YYDKDF (reference sequence). CDR3 size: 12 residues. The J segment lost 6 bases and the V segment lost 9 bases, leaving 6 bases of the junction unmatched. CDR3 amino acids: CATSGLASEQYF. The CDR3, as DNA: TGTGCCACTAGCGGACTAGCGAGCGAGCAGTACTTC.

This chain uses TRBV7-2 with TRBJ2-1; 10 nucleotides line up with TRBD1. CDR1 is SGHTA, CDR2 FQGNSA, per germline. The length of the CDR3 is 12 residues. Germline trimming cut 5 bases from V and 13 bases from J; bases unmatched to any gene: 5. This CDR3 is CASSLDRGPQFF. CDR3 sequence (DNA): TGTGCCAGCAGCCTAGACAGGGGGCCCCAGTTCTTC.

The chain carries TRBV11-3 and TRBJ2-7, with D hard to call. Deletions cut 2 bases from V and 2 bases from J, with 7 bases between. Germline loops: CDR1 SGHNT, CDR2 YENEEA. The CDR3 loop spans 13 amino acids. The DNA for the CDR3 is TGTGCCAGCAGCTTAAGCAGAACCTACGAGCAGTACTTC. It yields the protein CASSLSRTYEQYF.

V gene TRBV7-9 combines with J gene TRBJ2-1; 15 bases match TRBD2. The CDR3 totals 16 residues. The germline CDR1 and CDR2 sequences are SEHNR and FQNEAQ (reference sequence). The ends lost 3 bases at V and 9 bases at J; junction bases unmatched: 6. CDR3 in amino acids: CASSFLGLAGGGEQFF. In DNA form, the CDR3 reads TGTGCCAGCAGCTTCCTGGGACTAGCGGGGGGAGGTGAGCAGTTCTTC.

V gene TRBV6-8 combines with J gene TRBJ2-5; 7 nucleotides align to TRBD2. Per germline, CDR1 MNHGY and CDR2 SAAAGT. The V segment lost 9 bases and the J segment 1 base; nucleotides outside the gene matches: 8. The CDR3 has 14 amino acids. CDR3 sequence (DNA): TGTGCCAGTTCAAGCGGGGCCTTCCAAGAGACCCAGTACTTC. Translated, it gives CASSSGAFQETQYF.

The rearrangement links TRBV11-2 to TRBJ2-5, with 10 bases identical to TRBD2. The CDR3 runs to 13 residues. Germline CDR1 is SGHAT and CDR2 is FQNNGV. The trim removed 5 bases at V and 4 bases at J, leaving 1 base unmatched. CDR3 DNA sequence: TGTGCCAGCAGCCCTAGCGGGAGAGAGACCCAGTACTTC. Amino acids: CASSPSGRETQYF.

This clone was seen a single time. The V gene is TRBV11-2, the J gene TRBJ2-7, with D unclear. CDR1 is SGHAT, CDR2 FQNNGV, per germline. The CDR3 spans 15 residues. V gave up 0 bases and J gave up 0 bases, with 9 bases separating them. The CDR3 sequence: CASSLDQPASYEQYF. For the CDR3, the DNA is TGTGCCAGCAGCTTAGATCAGCCAGCCTCCTACGAGCAGTACTTC. The entire variable domain, with the rest obtained from reference TRBV11-2 and TRBJ2-7, is as follows: EAGVAQSPRYKIIEKRQSVAFWCNPISGHATLYWYQQILGQGPKLLIQFQNNGVVDDSQLPKDRFSAERLKGVDSTLKIQPAKLEDSAVYLCASSLDQPASYEQYFGPGTRLTVT.

This clone turned up a few times. The chain couples TRBV11-1 to TRBJ1-1; TRBD1 is a possible D gene (6 bases). This CDR3 is 13 amino acids long. CDR1 is SGHAT and CDR2 is FQDESV in the germline V gene (reference sequence). V was trimmed by 7 bases and J by 0 bases, leaving 9 bases between them. The CDR3 spells CASKGQLNTEAFF. The CDR3 DNA follows: TGTGCCAGCAAAGGACAGTTGAACACTGAAGCTTTCTTT.

This clone has more than one count but fewer than ten. This rearrangement joins TRBV19 to TRBJ2-4, with D possibly matching TRBD1 (6 bases). The germline gives CDR1 LNHDA, CDR2 SQIVND (reference sequence). CDR3 length: 15 residues. V gave up 4 bases and J gave up 0 bases, with 10 bases separating them. The CDR3 coding sequence is TGTGCCAGTAGTAAGGCAGGGGTAGCCAAAAACATTCAGTACTTC. It specifies CASSKAGVAKNIQYF.

This clone was seen only a few times. The V and J genes are TRBV27 and TRBJ1-5, with 9 bases aligning to TRBD1. This CDR3 is built from 14 residues. The trim removed 2 bases at V and 7 bases at J, leaving 3 bases unmatched. The germline V gene encodes CDR1 MNHEY and CDR2 SMNVEV (reference sequence). The CDR3 DNA sequence: TGTGCCAGCAGTTTAAGACAGGGGGAACAGCCCCAGCATTTT. It is translated as CASSLRQGEQPQHF.

V is TRBV10-2 and J is TRBJ1-5, with 8 bases lining up with TRBD1. J lost 6 bases, V lost 6 bases, and 4 bases had no gene match. The germline gives CDR1 WSHSY, CDR2 SAAADI. The CDR3 is made up of 13 amino acids. The CDR3 loop is CASRDRVSQPQHF. CDR3 DNA: TGCGCCAGCAGGGACAGGGTGTCTCAGCCCCAGCATTTT.

This chain uses TRBV25-1 with TRBJ2-5, with 9 nucleotides matching TRBD2. Germline V gene lookup returns CDR1 MGHDK and CDR2 SYGVNS. Trimming removed 3 bases from V and 4 bases from J; junction bases left unmatched: 3. There are 14 residues in the CDR3. CDR3 in DNA: TGTGCCAGCAGTGAGGCGGGGGGGCCAGAGACCCAGTACTTC. Residues: CASSEAGGPETQYF.

J is TRBJ2-1 and V is TRBV9; D gene uncertain. The length of the CDR3 is 12 residues. V dropped 0 bases and J dropped 6 bases, with 4 bases sitting between them. Per germline, CDR1 SGDLS and CDR2 YYNGEE. CDR3 region: CASSVDLNEQFF. As DNA, the CDR3 is TGTGCCAGCAGCGTAGATCTCAATGAGCAGTTCTTC.

In this sample, this clone turned up a few times. V usage is TRBV4-2 and J usage is TRBJ2-3; 13 nucleotides align to TRBD2. Germline-derived CDR1 and CDR2 are LGHNA and YNFKEQ. The CDR3 runs 15 residues. The J segment lost 4 bases and the V segment lost 3 bases, leaving 1 base of the junction unmatched. CDR3 residues: CASSQGTSGADTQYF. The CDR3 DNA reads TGTGCCAGCAGCCAGGGGACTAGCGGGGCAGATACGCAGTATTTT.

V and J are TRBV11-2 and TRBJ1-5; D not certain. The V end lost 2 bases, the J end lost 6 bases, and 5 bases lay between the germline ends. This CDR3 region has 12 residues. Germline CDR1 is SGHAT and CDR2 is FQNNGV. The CDR3 bases are TGTGCCAGCAGCTTACATGGTCAGCCCCAGCATTTT. Residues: CASSLHGQPQHF.

The V call is TRBV5-6, the J call TRBJ2-7; 8 nucleotides agree with TRBD2. Germline trimming cut 4 bases from V and 4 bases from J; bases unmatched to any gene: 13. Looked up from germline, CDR1 is SGHDT and CDR2 is YYEEEE. The CDR3 sequence is 16 residues long. The CDR3 loop reads CASSRVSGLGRYEQYF. CDR3 sequence (DNA): TGTGCCAGCAGCCGGGTTTCGGGACTAGGAAGGTACGAGCAGTACTTC.

The sample holds one count of this clone. The V call is TRBV5-1, the J call TRBJ2-2, with 13 bases matching TRBD2. CDR3 length: 17 residues. Germline loops: CDR1 SGHRS, CDR2 YFSETQ. Trimming removed 1 base from V and 5 bases from J; junction bases left unmatched: 5. The CDR3 spells CASSLTSGRAGTGELFF. The CDR3 nucleotides are TGCGCCAGCAGCTTGACTAGCGGGAGGGCAGGTACCGGGGAGCTGTTTTTT.

This clone was observed a few times. The genes are TRBV5-1 and TRBJ2-3, with TRBD2 as a possible D gene (5 bases). The CDR3 length is 14 residues. The germline gives CDR1 SGHRS, CDR2 YFSETQ. With 3 bases removed from V and 0 bases from J, the gap between germline ends came to 8 bases. The CDR3 protein is CASSSGDSTDTQYF. For the CDR3, the DNA is TGCGCCAGCAGCTCCGGGGATAGCACAGATACGCAGTATTTT.

The sample holds a few counts of this clone. V gene TRBV25-1 combines with J gene TRBJ1-3; D is uncertain. Germline V gene sequence: CDR1 MGHDK, CDR2 SYGVNS. V lost 1 base and J lost 0, with 4 bases in between. This CDR3 spans 14 amino acids. CDR3 DNA: TGTGCCAGCAGTGAATTCAACTCTGGAAACACCATATATTTT. Translation gives CASSEFNSGNTIYF.

A single count supports this clone. V is TRBV15 and J is TRBJ1-1, with no clear D. Germline V gene lookup returns CDR1 LNHNV and CDR2 YYDKDF (reference sequence). V lost 2 bases and J lost 11, with 18 bases in between. CDR3 length: 14 residues. CDR3 region: CATSRSSFEIKAFF. In DNA form, the CDR3 reads TGTGCCACCAGCAGATCGAGCTTCGAAATAAAGGCTTTCTTT. Together with reference TRBV15 and TRBJ1-1, the CDR3 gives the full variable domain: DAMVIQNPRYQVTQFGKPVTLSCSQTLNHNVMYWYQQKSSQAPKLLFHYYDKDFNNEADTPDNFQSRRPNTSFCFLDIRSPGLGDTAMYLCATSRSSFEIKAFFGQGTRLTVV.

The CDR3, as DNA: TGTGCCAGCAGTTCCCTTATGCAGGCACGACAAGAGACCCAGTACTTC. Its translation: CASSSLMQARQETQYF. The chain has TRBV27 and TRBJ2-5; D remains ambiguous. The V and J ends lost 4 bases and 2 bases respectively, with 17 bases between them. This CDR3 is built from 16 residues. Germline assignment: CDR1 MNHEY and CDR2 SMNVEV (reference sequence).

The chain is built from TRBV6-4 and TRBJ2-1; possible D gene TRBD1, 7 bases. This CDR3 region has 17 residues. Trimming stripped 3 bases from V and 11 bases from J, with 26 bases between. The V gene's germline CDR1 is MRHNA and CDR2 SNTAGT. In DNA, the CDR3 is TGTGCCAGCAGTGAGCAGGGGGGACTCACGGCTGGGGAGAAGCAGTTCTTC. This encodes CASSEQGGLTAGEKQFF.

V and J are TRBV30 and TRBJ1-5; a possible D gene is TRBD1 (5 bases). Germline V lookup: CDR1 GTSNPN, CDR2 SVGIG (reference sequence). The CDR3 has 12 residues. The germline V and J ends were trimmed by 5 bases and 5 bases, with 10 bases remaining between them. CDR3 loop: CAWGQTYQPQHF. The CDR3 DNA follows: TGTGCCTGGGGACAAACCTATCAGCCCCAGCATTTT.